This TCR beta chain was captured in a study of blood T cell repertoires in COVID-19. Study summary: Acute and convalescent COVID-19 samples came from the United States, Italy and Spain. T cells, B-cell-depleted T cells, or PBMCs provided the cDNA or gDNA that served as material.

CDR1 and CDR2 from the germline V gene are LNHNV and YYDKDF (reference sequence). Trimming at V came to 2 bases and at J to 8 bases, leaving 5 bases not matched to a gene. This CDR3 comprises 13 residues. Original handling: Amplifying reference gene primers gave estimates of nucleated cell counts. Sequencing was performed with immunoSEQ multiplex PCR; in TCRdb, only in-frame clones are kept and a portion is missing. D and trimming were read from the DNA, whereas the V and J calls and clone size are those reported in that table. Of 150,000 to 190,000 clones in the sample, approximately 82% were seen once.

Sample: peripheral blood. The chain carries TRBV15 and TRBJ1-1; TRBD1 agrees at 7 bases. The sequence was obtained from a woman between 45 and 65 years old with acute or convalescent COVID-19. The CDR3 DNA is TGTGCCACCAGCAGACCTAGACAGGGAGAAGCTTTCTTT. This codes for CATSRPRQGEAFF.